These 10 T cell receptor beta chains came from one sample sequenced in a study of shared clonotypes between healthy human individuals (dated by TCRdb to about 2020). The library was produced with the immunoSEQ multiplex PCR assay. Imported from immuneACCESS, the table was reduced by TCRdb to in-frame sequences with V and J called. These copies leave out some clones; in studies compared against another copy, an unresolved V gene accounts for under half, and the cause of the remainder is not known. This sample holds about 700,000 clones; approximately 74% were observed only once. 1.7% of the sample is taken by the ten largest. The sequenced sample consisted of memory CD4+ T cells sorted from blood. In the paper's terms, the cell subset or site label means: CD45RA-negative fraction. The receptors stem from a woman in her 30s in good health.

The chain joins TRBV7-3 to TRBJ2-3; a possible D gene is TRBD2 (6 bases). The CDR3 is 15 amino acids. The V gene's germline CDR1 is SGHTA and CDR2 FQGTGA. V was trimmed by 5 bases and J by 0 bases, leaving 12 bases between them. This CDR3 is CASSPGGLSTDTQYF. CDR3 nucleotides: TGTGCCAGCAGCCCTGGGGGACTGAGCACAGATACGCAGTATTTT.

This clone has only one observation. J is TRBJ1-6 and V is TRBV27; no firm D call. Trimming removed 3 bases at V and 7 bases at J, with 13 bases between. The CDR3 loop spans 15 amino acids. Germline lookup yields CDR1 MNHEY and CDR2 SMNVEV (reference sequence). The CDR3, as DNA: TGTGCCAGCAGTTTCCACGGGGTTGGAAATTCACCCCTCCACTTT. It codes for CASSFHGVGNSPLHF.

This chain uses TRBV30 with TRBJ2-5; 7 positions agree with TRBD1. The CDR3 runs to 15 residues. Germline CDR1 reads GTSNPN; CDR2 reads SVGIG (reference sequence). Trimming took 3 bases from V and 2 from J; bases not matched to a gene: 9. The CDR3 here is CAWRPLGTAQETQYF. The CDR3 DNA reads TGTGCCTGGAGGCCTCTTGGGACAGCACAAGAGACCCAGTACTTC.

The chain joins TRBV28 to TRBJ2-3, with 9 bases that match TRBD1. Germline CDR1 reads MDHEN; CDR2 reads SYDVKM. The CDR3 contains 15 residues. Losses at the gene ends were 5 bases for V and 3 bases for J; bases not matched to a gene: 6. The CDR3 DNA reads TGTGCCAGCAGTGAGGGACAGGGTGGAACAGATACGCAGTATTTT. Translating it yields CASSEGQGGTDTQYF.

V gene TRBV18 combines with J gene TRBJ2-2; the match to TRBD2 covers 12 bases. Germline CDR1 reads KGHSH; CDR2 reads LQKENI. There are 17 residues in the CDR3. Trimming removed 3 bases from V and 5 bases from J; junction bases left unmatched: 7. CDR3 residues: CASSPLTSGRGTGELFF. The CDR3 region has the DNA TGTGCCAGCTCACCCCTGACTAGCGGGAGAGGAACCGGGGAGCTGTTTTTT.

The V call is TRBV5-4, the J call TRBJ2-2; D not resolved. The CDR3 contains 12 residues. Trimming stripped 3 bases from V and 3 bases from J, with 3 bases between. Germline V gene sequence: CDR1 SGHNT, CDR2 YYREEE (reference sequence). CDR3 amino acids: CASSSDTGELFF. CDR3 sequence (DNA): TGTGCCAGCAGCTCCGACACCGGGGAGCTGTTTTTT.

The V gene is TRBV28, the J gene TRBJ1-1, with TRBD1 identical over 7 bases. V was pared by 6 bases and J by 2 bases, with 9 bases of the junction left unmatched. The CDR3 spans 15 residues. The germline V gene has CDR1 MDHEN and CDR2 SYDVKM. Here the CDR3 DNA reads TGTGCCAGCAGCCCCAACACAGGGGCTAACACTGAAGCTTTCTTT. It translates to CASSPNTGANTEAFF.

The J gene is TRBJ2-2, the V gene TRBV15, with TRBD2 matching over 7 bases. The trim removed 1 base at V and 7 bases at J, leaving 9 bases unmatched. Germline values: CDR1 LNHNV, CDR2 YYDKDF (reference sequence). The CDR3 has 16 amino acids. The DNA of the CDR3 is TGTGCCACCAGCAGAGTGGCTAGCGGATTGGGCGGGGAGCTGTTTTTT. Translation: CATSRVASGLGGELFF.

V is TRBV16 and J is TRBJ1-3; no definite D call. V gave up 0 bases and J gave up 2 bases, with 17 bases separating them. The germline gives CDR1 KGHSY, CDR2 FQNENV. The CDR3 contains 18 residues. The CDR3 loop is CASSQSMSSPSPGNTIYF. The CDR3 nucleotides read TGTGCCAGCAGCCAATCGATGTCCTCCCCGAGCCCTGGAAACACCATATATTTT.

The chain is built from TRBV21-1 and TRBJ2-7; TRBD2 reflects the table's D call only, with no check against the DNA. TRBV21-1 is shown as a pseudogene. The CDR3 extends over 15 amino acids. As DNA, the CDR3 is TGTGCCAGCAGCAAAGTAGGCGGGAGGACCTACGAGCAGTACTTC. As protein: CASSKVGGRTYEQYF.